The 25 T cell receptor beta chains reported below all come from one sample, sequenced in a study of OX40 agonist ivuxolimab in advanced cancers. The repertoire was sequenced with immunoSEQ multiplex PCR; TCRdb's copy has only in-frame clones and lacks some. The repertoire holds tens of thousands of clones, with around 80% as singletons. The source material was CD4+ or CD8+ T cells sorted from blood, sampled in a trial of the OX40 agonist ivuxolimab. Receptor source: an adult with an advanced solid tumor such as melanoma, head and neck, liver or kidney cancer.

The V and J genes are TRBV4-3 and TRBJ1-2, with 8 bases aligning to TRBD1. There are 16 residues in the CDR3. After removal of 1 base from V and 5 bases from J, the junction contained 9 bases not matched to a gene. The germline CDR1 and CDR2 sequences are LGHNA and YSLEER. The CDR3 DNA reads TGCGCCAGCAGCCAAGTATGGCAGGGGGCTGGATATGGCTACACCTTC. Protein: CASSQVWQGAGYGYTF.

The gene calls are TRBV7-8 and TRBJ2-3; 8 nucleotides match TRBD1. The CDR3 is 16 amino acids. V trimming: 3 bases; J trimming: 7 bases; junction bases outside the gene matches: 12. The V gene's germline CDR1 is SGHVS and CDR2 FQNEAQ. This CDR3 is CASSFQGTGGRNTQYF. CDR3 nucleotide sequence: TGTGCCAGCAGCTTCCAAGGGACAGGTGGGCGGAATACGCAGTATTTT.

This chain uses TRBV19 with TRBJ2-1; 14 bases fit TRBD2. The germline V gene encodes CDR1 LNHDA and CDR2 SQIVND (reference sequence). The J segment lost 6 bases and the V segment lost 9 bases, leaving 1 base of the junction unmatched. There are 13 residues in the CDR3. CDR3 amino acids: CASGLAGGNEQFF. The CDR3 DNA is TGTGCCAGCGGACTAGCGGGGGGCAATGAGCAGTTCTTC.

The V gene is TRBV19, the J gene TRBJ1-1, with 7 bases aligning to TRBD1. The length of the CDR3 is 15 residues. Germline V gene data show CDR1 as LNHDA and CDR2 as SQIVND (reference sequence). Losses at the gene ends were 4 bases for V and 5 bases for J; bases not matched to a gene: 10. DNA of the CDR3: TGTGCCAGTAGTACCCTTGGGACAGTCGGAACTGAAGCTTTCTTT. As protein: CASSTLGTVGTEAFF.

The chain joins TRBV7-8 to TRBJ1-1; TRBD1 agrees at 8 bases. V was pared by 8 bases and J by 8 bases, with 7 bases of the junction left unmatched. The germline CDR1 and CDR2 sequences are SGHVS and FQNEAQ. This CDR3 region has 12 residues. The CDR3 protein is CASRLQGAEAFF. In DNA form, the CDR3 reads TGTGCCAGCCGCCTGCAGGGGGCGGAAGCTTTCTTT. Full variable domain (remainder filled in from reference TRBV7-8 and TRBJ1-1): GAGVSQSPRYKVAKRGQDVALRCDPISGHVSLFWYQQALGQGPEFLTYFQNEAQLDKSGLPSDRFFAERPEGSVSTLKIQRTQQEDSAVYLCASRLQGAEAFFGQGTRLTVV.

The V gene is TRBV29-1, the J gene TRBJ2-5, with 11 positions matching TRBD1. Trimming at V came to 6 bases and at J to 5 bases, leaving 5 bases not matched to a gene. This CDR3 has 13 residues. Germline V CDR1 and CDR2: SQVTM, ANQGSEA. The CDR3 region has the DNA TGCAGCGTGGGAGGGACAGGGGGTGAGACCCAGTACTTC. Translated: CSVGGTGGETQYF.

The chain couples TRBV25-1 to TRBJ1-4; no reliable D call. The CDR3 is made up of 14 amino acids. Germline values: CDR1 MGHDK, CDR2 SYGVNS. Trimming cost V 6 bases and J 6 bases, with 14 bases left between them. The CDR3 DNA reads TGTGCCAGCAGAGAAGGAAGGACGCATGAAAAACTGTTTTTT. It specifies CASREGRTHEKLFF.

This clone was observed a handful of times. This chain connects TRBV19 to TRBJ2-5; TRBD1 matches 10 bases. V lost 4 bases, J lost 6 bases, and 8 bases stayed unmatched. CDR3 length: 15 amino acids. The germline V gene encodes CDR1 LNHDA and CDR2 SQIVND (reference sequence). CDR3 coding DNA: TGTGCCAGTAGTAATCGACAGGGGGCTGTTCAGACCCAGTACTTC. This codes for CASSNRQGAVQTQYF. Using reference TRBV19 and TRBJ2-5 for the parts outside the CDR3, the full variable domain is DGGITQSPKYLFRKEGQNVTLSCEQNLNHDAMYWYRQDPGQGLRLIYYSQIVNDFQKGDIAEGYSVSREKKESFPLTVTSAQKNPTAFYLCASSNRQGAVQTQYFGPGTRLLVL.

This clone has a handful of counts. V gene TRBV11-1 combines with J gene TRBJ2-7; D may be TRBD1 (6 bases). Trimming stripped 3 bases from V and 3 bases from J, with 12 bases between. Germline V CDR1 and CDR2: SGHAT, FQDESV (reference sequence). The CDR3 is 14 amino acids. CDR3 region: CASSFAGVNYEQYF. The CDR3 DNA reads TGTGCCAGCAGCTTTGCAGGGGTTAACTACGAGCAGTACTTC. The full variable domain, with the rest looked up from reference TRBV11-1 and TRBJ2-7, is EAEVAQSPRYKITEKSQAVAFWCDPISGHATLYWYRQILGQGPELLVQFQDESVVDDSQLPKDRFSAERLKGVDSTLKIQPAELGDSAMYLCASSFAGVNYEQYFGPGTRLTVT.

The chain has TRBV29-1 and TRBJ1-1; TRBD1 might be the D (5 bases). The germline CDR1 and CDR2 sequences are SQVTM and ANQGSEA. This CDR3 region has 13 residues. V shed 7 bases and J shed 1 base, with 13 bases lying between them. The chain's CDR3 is CSGQGDANTEAFF. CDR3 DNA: TGCAGCGGCCAGGGTGACGCGAACACTGAAGCTTTCTTT. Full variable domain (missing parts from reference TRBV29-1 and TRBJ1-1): SAVISQKPSRDICQRGTSLTIQCQVDSQVTMMFWYRQQPGQSLTLIATANQGSEATYESGFVIDKFPISRPNLTFSTLTVSNMSPEDSSIYLCSGQGDANTEAFFGQGTRLTVV.

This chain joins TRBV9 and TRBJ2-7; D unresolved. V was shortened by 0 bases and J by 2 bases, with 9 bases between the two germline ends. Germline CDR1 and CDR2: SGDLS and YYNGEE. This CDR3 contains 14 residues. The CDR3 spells CASSVDLGTYEQYF. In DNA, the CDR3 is TGTGCCAGCAGCGTAGATTTGGGGACCTACGAGCAGTACTTC.

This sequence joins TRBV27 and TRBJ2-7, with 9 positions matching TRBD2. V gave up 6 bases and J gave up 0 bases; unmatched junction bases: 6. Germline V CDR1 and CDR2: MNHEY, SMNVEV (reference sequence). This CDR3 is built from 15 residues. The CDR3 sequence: CASSHGLASSYEQYF. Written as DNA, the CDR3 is TGTGCCAGCAGCCACGGACTAGCGAGCTCCTACGAGCAGTACTTC.

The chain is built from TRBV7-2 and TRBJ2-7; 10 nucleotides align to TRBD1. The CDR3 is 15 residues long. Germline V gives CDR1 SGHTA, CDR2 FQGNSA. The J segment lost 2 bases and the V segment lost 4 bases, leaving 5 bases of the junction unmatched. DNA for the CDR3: TGTGCCAGCAGCTCCCGACAGGGGGCCCCCTACGAGCAGTACTTC. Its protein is CASSSRQGAPYEQYF.

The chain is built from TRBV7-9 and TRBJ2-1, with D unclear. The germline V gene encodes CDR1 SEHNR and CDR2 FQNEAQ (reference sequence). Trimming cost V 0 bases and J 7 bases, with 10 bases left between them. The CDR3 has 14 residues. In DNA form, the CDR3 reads TGTGCCAGCAGCTTAGCGATGCTTCTGAATGAGCAGTTCTTC. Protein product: CASSLAMLLNEQFF.

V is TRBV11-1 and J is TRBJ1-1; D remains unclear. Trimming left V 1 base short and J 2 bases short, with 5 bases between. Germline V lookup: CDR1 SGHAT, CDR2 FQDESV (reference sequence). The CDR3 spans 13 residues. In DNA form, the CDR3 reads TGTGCCAGCAGCTTAGATCCAAACACTGAAGCTTTCTTT. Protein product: CASSLDPNTEAFF.

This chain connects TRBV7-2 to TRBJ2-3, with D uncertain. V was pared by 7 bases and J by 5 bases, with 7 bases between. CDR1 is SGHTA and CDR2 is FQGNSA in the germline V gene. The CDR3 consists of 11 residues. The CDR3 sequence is CASTLGDTQYF. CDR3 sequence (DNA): TGTGCCAGCACCCTAGGAGATACGCAGTATTTT. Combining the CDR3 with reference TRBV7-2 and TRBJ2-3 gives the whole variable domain GAGVSQSPSNKVTEKGKDVELRCDPISGHTALYWYRQSLGQGLEFLIYFQGNSAPDKSGLPSDRFSAERTGGSVSTLTIQRTQQEDSAVYLCASTLGDTQYFGPGTRLTVL.

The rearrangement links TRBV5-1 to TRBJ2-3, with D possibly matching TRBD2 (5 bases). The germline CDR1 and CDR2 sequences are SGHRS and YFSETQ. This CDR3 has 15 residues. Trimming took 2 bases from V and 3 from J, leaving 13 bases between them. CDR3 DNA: TGCGCCAGCAGCTTCGAGGGATTTTTTACAGATACGCAGTATTTT. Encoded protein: CASSFEGFFTDTQYF.

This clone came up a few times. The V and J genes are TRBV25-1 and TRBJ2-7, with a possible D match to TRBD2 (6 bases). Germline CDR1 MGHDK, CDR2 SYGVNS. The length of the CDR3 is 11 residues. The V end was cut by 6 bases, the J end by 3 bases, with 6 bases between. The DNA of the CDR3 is TGTGCCAGCAGGGACTACTACGAGCAGTACTTC. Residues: CASRDYYEQYF.

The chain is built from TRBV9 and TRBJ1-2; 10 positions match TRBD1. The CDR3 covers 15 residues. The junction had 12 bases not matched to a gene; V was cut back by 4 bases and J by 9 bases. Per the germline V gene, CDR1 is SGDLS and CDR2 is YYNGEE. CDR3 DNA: TGTGCCAGCAGCCAAAATCCGGGACAGGGGATGAGCTACACCTTC. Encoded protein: CASSQNPGQGMSYTF.

CDR3 DNA: TGTGCCAGCAGCTCTGGACTAGCGGGACCCTACGAGCAGTACTTC. Its translation is CASSSGLAGPYEQYF. V is TRBV7-2 and J is TRBJ2-7, with TRBD2 matching over 12 bases. After removal of 4 bases from V and 2 bases from J, the junction contained 3 bases not matched to a gene. The germline V gene has CDR1 SGHTA and CDR2 FQGNSA. The CDR3 is 15 residues long.

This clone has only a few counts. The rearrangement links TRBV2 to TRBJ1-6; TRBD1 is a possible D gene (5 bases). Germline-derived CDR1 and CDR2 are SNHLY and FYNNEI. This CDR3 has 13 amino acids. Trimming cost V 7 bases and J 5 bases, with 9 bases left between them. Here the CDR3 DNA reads TGTGCCAGCAAGTCGACAGATAATTCACCCCTCCACTTT. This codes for CASKSTDNSPLHF. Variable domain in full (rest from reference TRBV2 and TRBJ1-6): EPEVTQTPSHQVTQMGQEVILRCVPISNHLYFYWYRQILGQKVEFLVSFYNNEISEKSEIFDDQFSVERPDGSNFTLKIRSTKLEDSAMYFCASKSTDNSPLHFGNGTRLTVT.

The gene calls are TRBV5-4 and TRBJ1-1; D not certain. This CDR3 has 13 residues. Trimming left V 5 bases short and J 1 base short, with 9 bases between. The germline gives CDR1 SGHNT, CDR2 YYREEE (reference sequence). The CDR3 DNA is TGTGCCAGCAGTTCGGATCCGAACACTGAAGCTTTCTTT. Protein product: CASSSDPNTEAFF.

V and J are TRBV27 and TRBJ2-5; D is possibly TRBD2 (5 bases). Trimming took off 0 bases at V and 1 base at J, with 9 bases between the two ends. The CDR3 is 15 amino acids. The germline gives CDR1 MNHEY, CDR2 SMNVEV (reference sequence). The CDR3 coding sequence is TGTGCCAGCAGTTTATCTTGGGCGGGCCAAGAGACCCAGTACTTC. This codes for CASSLSWAGQETQYF.

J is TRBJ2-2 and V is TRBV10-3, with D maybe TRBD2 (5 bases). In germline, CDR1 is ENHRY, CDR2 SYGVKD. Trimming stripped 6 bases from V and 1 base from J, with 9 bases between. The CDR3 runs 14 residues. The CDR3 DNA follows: TGTGCCATCAGCCCAACTAGGAACACCGGGGAGCTGTTTTTT. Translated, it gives CAISPTRNTGELFF.

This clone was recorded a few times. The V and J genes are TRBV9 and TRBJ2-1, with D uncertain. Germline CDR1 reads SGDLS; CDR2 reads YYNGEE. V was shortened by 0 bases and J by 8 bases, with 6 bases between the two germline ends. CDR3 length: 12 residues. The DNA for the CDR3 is TGTGCCAGCAGCGTAGGATTGCATGAGCAGTTCTTC. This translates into CASSVGLHEQFF.